These 4 T cell receptor beta chains originate from one sample sequenced in a study of blood T cell repertoires in COVID-19. This table comes from immunoSEQ multiplex PCR, and its TCRdb copy is limited to in-frame clones, with some not included. The data contain 180,000 or so clones, around 86% of them singletons. Sequencing was performed on peripheral blood. Receptors were obtained from a man aged 60-69 years with acute or convalescent COVID-19.

This clone was seen a handful of times. V is TRBV5-1 and J is TRBJ2-2; no firm D call. V shed 2 bases and J shed 0 bases, with 8 bases lying between them. Germline V gene sequence: CDR1 SGHRS, CDR2 YFSETQ. This CDR3 comprises 15 residues. The CDR3 coding sequence is TGCGCCAGCAGCTTTCTCTCCCCGAACACCGGGGAGCTGTTTTTT. Translation gives CASSFLSPNTGELFF. Drawing the rest from reference TRBV5-1 and TRBJ2-2, the complete variable domain is KAGVTQTPRYLIKTRGQQVTLSCSPISGHRSVSWYQQTPGQGLQFLFEYFSETQRNKGNFPGRFSGRQFSNSRSEMNVSTLELGDSALYLCASSFLSPNTGELFFGEGSRLTVL.

DNA for the CDR3: TGTGCCAGCAGCGTAGGACAGTCAAGTAATGAAAAACTGTTTTTT. This codes for CASSVGQSSNEKLFF. The chain combines TRBV9 with TRBJ1-4, with a tentative D call TRBD1 (5 bases). V gave up 0 bases and J gave up 4 bases, with 10 bases separating them. This CDR3 region has 15 residues. CDR1 and CDR2 from the germline V gene are SGDLS and YYNGEE.

V usage is TRBV7-2 and J usage is TRBJ2-4; D is uncertain. Deletions cut 2 bases from V and 2 bases from J, with 7 bases between. CDR1 is SGHTA and CDR2 is FQGNSA in the germline V gene. The length of the CDR3 is 14 residues. CDR3 nucleotide sequence: TGTGCCAGCAGCTTAATTCAATCCAAAAACATTCAGTACTTC. This translates into CASSLIQSKNIQYF.

This chain joins TRBV5-7 and TRBJ1-5; TRBD1 is a possible D gene (5 bases). TRBV5-7 is marked as an open reading frame, function uncertain. Between the trimmed V and J ends, which lost 7 bases and 0 bases, there was a span of 17 bases. CDR3 length equals 16 residues. The CDR3 nucleotides are TGTGCCAGCTCCTCGGGGGAGAGGTATAGCAATCAGCCCCAGCATTTT. This gives the protein CASSSGERYSNQPQHF.